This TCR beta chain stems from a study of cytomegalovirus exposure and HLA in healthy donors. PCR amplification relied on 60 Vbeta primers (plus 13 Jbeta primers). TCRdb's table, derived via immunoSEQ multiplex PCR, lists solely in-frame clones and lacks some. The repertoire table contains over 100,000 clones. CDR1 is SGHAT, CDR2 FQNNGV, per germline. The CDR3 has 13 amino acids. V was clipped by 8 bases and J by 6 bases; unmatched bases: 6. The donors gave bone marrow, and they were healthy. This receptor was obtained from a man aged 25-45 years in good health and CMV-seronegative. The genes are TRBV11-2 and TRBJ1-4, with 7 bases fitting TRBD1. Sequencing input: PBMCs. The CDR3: CASSPGQHEKLFF. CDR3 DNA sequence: TGTGCCAGCTCTCCGGGACAGCATGAAAAACTGTTTTTT.